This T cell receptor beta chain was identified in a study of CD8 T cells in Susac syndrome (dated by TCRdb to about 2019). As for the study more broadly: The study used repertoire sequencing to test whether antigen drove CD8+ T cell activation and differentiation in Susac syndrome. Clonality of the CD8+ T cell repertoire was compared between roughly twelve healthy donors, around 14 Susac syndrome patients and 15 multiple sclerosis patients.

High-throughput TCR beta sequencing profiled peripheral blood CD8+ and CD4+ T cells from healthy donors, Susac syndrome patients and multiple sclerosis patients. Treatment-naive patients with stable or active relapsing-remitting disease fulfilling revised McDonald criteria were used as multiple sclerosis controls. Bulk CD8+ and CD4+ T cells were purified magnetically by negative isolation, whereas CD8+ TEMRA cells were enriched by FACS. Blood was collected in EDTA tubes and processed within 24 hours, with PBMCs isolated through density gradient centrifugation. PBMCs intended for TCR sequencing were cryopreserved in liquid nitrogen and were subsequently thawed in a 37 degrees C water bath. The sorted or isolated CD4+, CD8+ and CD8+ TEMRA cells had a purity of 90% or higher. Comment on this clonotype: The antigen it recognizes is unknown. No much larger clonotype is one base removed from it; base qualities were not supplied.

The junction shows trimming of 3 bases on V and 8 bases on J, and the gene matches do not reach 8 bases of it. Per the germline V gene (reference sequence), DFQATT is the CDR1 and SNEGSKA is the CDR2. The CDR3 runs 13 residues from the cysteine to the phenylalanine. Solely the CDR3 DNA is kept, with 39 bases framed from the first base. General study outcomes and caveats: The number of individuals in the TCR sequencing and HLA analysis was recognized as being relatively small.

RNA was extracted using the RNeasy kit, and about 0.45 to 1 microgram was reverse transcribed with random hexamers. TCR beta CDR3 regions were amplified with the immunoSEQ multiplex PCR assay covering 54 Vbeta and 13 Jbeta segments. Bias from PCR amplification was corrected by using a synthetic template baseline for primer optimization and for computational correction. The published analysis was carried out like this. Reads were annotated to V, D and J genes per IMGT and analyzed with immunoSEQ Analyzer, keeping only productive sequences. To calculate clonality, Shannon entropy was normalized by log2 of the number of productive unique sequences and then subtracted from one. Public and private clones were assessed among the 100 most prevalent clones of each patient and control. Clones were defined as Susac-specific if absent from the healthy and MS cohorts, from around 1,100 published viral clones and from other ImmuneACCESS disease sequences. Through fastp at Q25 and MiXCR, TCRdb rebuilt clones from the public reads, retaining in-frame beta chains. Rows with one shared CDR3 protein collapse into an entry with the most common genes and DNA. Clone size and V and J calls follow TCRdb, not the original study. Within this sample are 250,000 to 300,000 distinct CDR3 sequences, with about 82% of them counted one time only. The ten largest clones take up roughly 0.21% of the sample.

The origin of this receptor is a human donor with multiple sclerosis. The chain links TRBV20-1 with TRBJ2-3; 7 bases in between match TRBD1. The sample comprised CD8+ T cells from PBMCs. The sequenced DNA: TGCAGTGCTAGGGGACAGTCCGTGGTTACGCAGTATTTT. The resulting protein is CSARGQSVVTQYF.